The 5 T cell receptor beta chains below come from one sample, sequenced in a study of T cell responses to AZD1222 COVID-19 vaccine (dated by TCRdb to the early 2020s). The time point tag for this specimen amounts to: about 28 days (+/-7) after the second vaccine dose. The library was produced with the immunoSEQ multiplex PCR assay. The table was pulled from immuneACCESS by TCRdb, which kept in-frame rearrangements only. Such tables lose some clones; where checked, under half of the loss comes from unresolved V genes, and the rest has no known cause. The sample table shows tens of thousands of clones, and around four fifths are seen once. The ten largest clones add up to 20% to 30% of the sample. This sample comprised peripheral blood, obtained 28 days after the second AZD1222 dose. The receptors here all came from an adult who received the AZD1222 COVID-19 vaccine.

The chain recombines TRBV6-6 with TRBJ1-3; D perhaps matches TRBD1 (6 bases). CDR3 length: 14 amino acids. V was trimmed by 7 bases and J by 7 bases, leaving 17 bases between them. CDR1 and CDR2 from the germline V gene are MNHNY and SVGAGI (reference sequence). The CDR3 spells CASTHRVHSNTIYF. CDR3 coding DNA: TGTGCCAGCACCCACAGGGTGCACTCGAACACCATATATTTT.

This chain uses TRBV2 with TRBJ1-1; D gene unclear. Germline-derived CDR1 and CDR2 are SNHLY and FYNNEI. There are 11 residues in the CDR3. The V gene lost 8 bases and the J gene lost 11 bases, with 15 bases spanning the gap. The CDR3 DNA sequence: TGTGCCAGCGGCCTACACCTTGAGGCTTTCTTT. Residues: CASGLHLEAFF.

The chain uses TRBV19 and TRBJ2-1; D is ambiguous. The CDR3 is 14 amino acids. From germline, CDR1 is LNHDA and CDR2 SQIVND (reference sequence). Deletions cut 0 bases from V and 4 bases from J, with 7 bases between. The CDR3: CASSIDLAYNEQFF. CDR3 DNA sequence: TGTGCCAGTAGTATAGATCTCGCTTACAATGAGCAGTTCTTC.

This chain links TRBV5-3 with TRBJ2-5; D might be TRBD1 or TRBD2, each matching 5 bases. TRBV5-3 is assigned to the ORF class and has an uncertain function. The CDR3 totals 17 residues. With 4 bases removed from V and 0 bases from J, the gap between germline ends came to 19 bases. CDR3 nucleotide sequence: TGTGCCAGAAGCCCCAGGGATGGAAGGGAGTACCAAGAGACCCAGTACTTC. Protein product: CARSPRDGREYQETQYF.

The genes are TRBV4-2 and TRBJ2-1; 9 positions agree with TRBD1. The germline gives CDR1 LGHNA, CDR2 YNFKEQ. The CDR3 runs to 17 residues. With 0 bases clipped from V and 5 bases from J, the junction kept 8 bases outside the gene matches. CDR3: CASSQEGTGIPDNEQFF. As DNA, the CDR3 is TGTGCCAGCAGCCAAGAAGGGACAGGGATACCGGACAATGAGCAGTTCTTC.